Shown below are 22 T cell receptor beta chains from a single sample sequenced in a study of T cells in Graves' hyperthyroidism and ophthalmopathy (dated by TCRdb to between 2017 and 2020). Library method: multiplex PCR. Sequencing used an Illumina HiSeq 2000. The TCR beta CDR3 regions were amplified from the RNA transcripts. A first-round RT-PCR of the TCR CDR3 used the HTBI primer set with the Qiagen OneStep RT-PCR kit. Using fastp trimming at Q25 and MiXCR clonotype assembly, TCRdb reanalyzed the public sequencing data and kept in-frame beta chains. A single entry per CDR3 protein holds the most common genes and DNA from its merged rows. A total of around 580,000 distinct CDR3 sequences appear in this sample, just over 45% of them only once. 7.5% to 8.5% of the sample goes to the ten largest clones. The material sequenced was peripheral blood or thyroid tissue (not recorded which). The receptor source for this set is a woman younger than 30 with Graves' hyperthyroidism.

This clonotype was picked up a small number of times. The CDR3 nucleotides are TGTGCCAGCAGTGAAGCGACCCCTGGGACAGGACTATACGAGCAGTACTTC. This gives the protein CASSEATPGTGLYEQYF. This chain links TRBV6-5 with TRBJ2-7, with 8 positions matching TRBD1. The trim removed 5 bases at V and 4 bases at J, leaving 16 bases unmatched. CDR1 is MNHEY, CDR2 SVGAGI, per germline. The CDR3 covers 17 residues.

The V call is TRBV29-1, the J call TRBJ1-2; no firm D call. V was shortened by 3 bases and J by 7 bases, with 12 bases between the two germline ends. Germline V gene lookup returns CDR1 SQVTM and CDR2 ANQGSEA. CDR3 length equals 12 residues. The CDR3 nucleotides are TGCAGCGTTGAGCACGGCCTAGGTGGCTACACCTTC. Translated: CSVEHGLGGYTF.

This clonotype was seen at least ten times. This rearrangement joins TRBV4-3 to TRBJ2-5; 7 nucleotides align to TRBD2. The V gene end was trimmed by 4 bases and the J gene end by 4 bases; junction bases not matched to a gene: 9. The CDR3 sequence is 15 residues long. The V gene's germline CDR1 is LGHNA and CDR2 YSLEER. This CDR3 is CASSPWLAAGETQYF. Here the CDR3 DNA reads TGCGCCAGCAGCCCATGGCTAGCGGCTGGAGAGACCCAGTACTTC.

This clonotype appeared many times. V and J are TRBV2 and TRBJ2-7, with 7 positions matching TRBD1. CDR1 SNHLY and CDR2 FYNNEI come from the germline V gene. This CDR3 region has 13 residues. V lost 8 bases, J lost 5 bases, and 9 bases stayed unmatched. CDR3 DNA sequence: TGTGCCAGCCCGAAGGACAGGTCCCACGAGCAGTACTTC. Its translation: CASPKDRSHEQYF. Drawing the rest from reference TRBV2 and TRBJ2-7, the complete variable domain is EPEVTQTPSHQVTQMGQEVILRCVPISNHLYFYWYRQILGQKVEFLVSFYNNEISEKSEIFDDQFSVERPDGSNFTLKIRSTKLEDSAMYFCASPKDRSHEQYFGPGTRLTVT.

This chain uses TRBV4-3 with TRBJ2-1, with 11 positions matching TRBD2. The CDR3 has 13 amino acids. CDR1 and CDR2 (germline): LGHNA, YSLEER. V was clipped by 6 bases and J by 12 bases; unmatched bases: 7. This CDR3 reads CASRLLAGERQFF. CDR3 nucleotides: TGCGCCAGCAGACTACTAGCGGGAGAAAGGCAGTTCTTC.

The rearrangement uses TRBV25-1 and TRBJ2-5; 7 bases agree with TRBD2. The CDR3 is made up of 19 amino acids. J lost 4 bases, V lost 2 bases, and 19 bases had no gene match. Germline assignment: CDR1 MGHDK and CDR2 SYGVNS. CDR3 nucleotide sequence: TGTGCCAGCAGTGAAGACGACGAGGGAGGGCGGGAGTTAGGAGAGACCCAGTACTTC. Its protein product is CASSEDDEGGRELGETQYF.

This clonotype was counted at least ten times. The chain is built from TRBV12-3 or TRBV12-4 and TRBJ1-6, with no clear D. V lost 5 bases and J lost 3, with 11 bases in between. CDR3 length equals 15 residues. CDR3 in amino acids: CASSLALNYNSPLHF. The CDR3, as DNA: TGTGCCAGCAGTCTTGCCCTGAACTATAATTCACCCCTCCACTTT.

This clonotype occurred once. In DNA, the CDR3 is TGTGCCAGCAGTGAAGATCAGTTAGCCTACGAGCAGTACTTC. Protein: CASSEDQLAYEQYF. V is TRBV2 and J is TRBJ2-7; D gene uncertain. Germline loops: CDR1 SNHLY, CDR2 FYNNEI. Trimming left V 1 base short and J 2 bases short, with 9 bases between. This CDR3 spans 14 amino acids.

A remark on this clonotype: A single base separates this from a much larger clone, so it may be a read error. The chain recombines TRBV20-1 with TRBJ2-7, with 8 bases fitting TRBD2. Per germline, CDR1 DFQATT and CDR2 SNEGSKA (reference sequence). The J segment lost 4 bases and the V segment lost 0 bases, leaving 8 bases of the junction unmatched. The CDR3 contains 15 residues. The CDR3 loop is CSARDTGTRPYEQYF. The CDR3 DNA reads TGCAGTGCTAGAGACACCGGGACTAGACCATACGAGCAGTACTTC.

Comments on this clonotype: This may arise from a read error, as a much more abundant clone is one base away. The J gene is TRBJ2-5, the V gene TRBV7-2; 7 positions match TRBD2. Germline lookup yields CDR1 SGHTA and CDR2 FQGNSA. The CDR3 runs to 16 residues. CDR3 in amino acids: CASSLLSREAGEIQYF. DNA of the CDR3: TGTGCCAGCAGCTTGTTGAGTCGGGAGGCCGGGGAGATCCAGTACTTC.

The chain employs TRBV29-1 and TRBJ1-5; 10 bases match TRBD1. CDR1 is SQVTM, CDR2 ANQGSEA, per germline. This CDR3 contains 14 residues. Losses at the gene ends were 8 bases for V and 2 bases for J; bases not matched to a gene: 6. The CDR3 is CSSETGGGNQPQHF. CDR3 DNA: TGCAGCTCAGAGACAGGGGGCGGCAATCAGCCCCAGCATTTT. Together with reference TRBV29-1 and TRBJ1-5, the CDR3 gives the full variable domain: SAVISQKPSRDICQRGTSLTIQCQVDSQVTMMFWYRQQPGQSLTLIATANQGSEATYESGFVIDKFPISRPNLTFSTLTVSNMSPEDSSIYLCSSETGGGNQPQHFGDGTRLSIL.

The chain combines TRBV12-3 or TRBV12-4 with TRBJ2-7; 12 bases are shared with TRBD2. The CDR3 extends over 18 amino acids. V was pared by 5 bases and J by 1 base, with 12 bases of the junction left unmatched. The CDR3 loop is CASSPLGTSGPQSYEQYF. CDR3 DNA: TGTGCCAGCAGTCCCCTCGGGACTAGCGGGCCTCAGTCCTACGAGCAGTACTTC.

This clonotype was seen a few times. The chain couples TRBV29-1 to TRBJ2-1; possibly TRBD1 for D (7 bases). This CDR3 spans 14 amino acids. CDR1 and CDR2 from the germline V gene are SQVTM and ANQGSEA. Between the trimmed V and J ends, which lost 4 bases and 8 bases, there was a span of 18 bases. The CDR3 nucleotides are TGCAGCGTTGTTAGCCAGGGGGGAGGTGATGAGCAGTTCTTC. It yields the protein CSVVSQGGGDEQFF.

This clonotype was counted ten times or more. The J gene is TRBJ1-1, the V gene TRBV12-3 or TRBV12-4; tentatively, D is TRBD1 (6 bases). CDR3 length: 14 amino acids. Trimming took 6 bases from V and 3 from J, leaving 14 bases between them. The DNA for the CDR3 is TGTGCCAGCAGACCCGACAGGTACCACACTGAAGCTTTCTTT. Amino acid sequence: CASRPDRYHTEAFF.

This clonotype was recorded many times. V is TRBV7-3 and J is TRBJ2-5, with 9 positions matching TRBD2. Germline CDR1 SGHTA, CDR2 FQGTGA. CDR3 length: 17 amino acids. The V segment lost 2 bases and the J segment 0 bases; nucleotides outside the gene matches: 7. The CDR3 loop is CASSLYRLAGNQETQYF. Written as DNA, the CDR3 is TGTGCCAGCAGCTTATATCGGCTAGCGGGAAACCAAGAGACCCAGTACTTC. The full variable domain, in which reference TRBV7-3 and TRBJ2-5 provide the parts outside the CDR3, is GAGVSQTPSNKVTEKGKYVELRCDPISGHTALYWYRQSLGQGPEFLIYFQGTGAADDSGLPNDRFFAVRPEGSVSTLKIQRTERGDSAVYLCASSLYRLAGNQETQYFGPGTRLLVL.

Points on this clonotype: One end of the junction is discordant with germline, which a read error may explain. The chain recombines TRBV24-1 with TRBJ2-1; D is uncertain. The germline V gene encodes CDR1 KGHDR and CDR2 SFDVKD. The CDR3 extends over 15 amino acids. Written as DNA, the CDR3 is TGTGCCACGAGTGGAGTCGTCACCTCCTACAATGAGCAGTTCTTC. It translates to CATSGVVTSYNEQFF.

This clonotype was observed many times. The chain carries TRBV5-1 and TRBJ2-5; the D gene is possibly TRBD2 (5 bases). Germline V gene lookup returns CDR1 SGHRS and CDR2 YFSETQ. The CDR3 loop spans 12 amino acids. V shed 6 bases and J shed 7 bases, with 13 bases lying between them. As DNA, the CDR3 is TGCGCCAGCACCGGGATCCGGGGGACCCAGTACTTC. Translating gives CASTGIRGTQYF.

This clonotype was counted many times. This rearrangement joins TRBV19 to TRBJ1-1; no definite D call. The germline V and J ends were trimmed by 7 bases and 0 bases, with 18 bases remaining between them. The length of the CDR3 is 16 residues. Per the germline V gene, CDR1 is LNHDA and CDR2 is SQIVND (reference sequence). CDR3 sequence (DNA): TGTGCCAGTACTGAAGGGAGAAGTAGGATGAACACTGAAGCTTTCTTT. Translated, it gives CASTEGRSRMNTEAFF.

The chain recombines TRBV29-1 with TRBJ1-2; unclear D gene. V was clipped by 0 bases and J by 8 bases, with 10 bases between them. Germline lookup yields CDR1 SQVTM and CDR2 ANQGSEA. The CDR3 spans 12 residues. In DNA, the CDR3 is TGCAGCGTTGAAGAATGGGGAGGAGGCTACACCTTC. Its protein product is CSVEEWGGGYTF.

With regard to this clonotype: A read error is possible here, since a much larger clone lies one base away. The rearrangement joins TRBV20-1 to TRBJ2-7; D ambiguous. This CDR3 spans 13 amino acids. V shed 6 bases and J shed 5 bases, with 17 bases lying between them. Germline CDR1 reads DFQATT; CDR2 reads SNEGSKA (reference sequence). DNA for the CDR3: TGCAGTGCCTGGGATCTTATTTACCACGAGCAGTACTTC. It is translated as CSAWDLIYHEQYF.

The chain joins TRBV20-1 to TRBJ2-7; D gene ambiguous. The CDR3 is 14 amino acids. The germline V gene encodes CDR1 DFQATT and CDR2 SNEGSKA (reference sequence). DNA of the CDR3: TGCAGCGGTGGAGATAAAGGGTTGGGGTACGAGCAGTACTTC. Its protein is CSGGDKGLGYEQYF.

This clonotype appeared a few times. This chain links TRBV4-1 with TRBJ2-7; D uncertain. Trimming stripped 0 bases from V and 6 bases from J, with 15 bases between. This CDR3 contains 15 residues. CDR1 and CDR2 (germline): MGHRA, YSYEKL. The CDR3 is CASSQELTAPVEQYF. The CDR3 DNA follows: TGCGCCAGCAGCCAAGAACTTACGGCCCCGGTCGAGCAGTACTTC.